Sequencing of this TCR beta chain was carried out in a study of blood T cell repertoires in COVID-19. Overall study: Nucleic acid was either cDNA or gDNA, and it came from T cells, B-cell-depleted T cells, or PBMCs.

As handled by the study authors: Reference gene primer amplification in the assay estimated nucleated cell counts. Profiled with immunoSEQ multiplex PCR; TCRdb holds only in-frame clones, not every one. Clone size and the V and J calls come from that table; the DNA yielded D and trimming. Altogether about 130,000 clones are present, roughly 90% being singletons, with the ten largest covering less than 5%. Germline V gene data show CDR1 as SQVTM and CDR2 as ANQGSEA. This CDR3 is built from 13 residues. The Seattle patients joined while their infection was active and were tracked longitudinally afterward.

This rearrangement joins TRBV29-1 to TRBJ1-1, with a possible D match to TRBD1 (6 bases). Sequences were obtained from peripheral blood. This TCR came from a man in his fifties or sixties with COVID-19, enrolled during active disease. CDR3 coding DNA: TGCACCTTTACGGACAGTATAAACACTGAAGCTTTCTTT. Amino acids: CTFTDSINTEAFF. The full variable domain, its missing parts supplied by reference TRBV29-1 and TRBJ1-1, is SAVISQKPSRDICQRGTSLTIQCQVDSQVTMMFWYRQQPGQSLTLIATANQGSEATYESGFVIDKFPISRPNLTFSTLTVSNMSPEDSSIYLCTFTDSINTEAFFGQGTRLTVV.